The source of this T cell receptor (beta chain) is a study of yellow fever vaccine responses in identical twins. General study results and limits: The T cell response to vaccination in identical twins was reportedly partly convergent and partly personalized.

As for this clonotype: Its antigen remains unidentified.

The germline CDR1 and CDR2 sequences are DFQATT and SNEGSKA (reference sequence). There are 12 residues in the CDR3. The ends were cut back, 3 bases at V and 9 bases at J, with 9 bases in the middle. TCRdb called the RT-PCR reads again in MiXCR, with one record for every CDR3 protein. Here the sample spans 2,500 or so distinct CDR3 sequences, approximately 80% being singletons. This clonotype was sampled from a female donor who received the yellow fever vaccine. The chain joins TRBV20-1 to TRBJ1-6, with D possibly being TRBD1 (6 bases). The sample here was T cells from blood (PBMCs), unsorted or a sorted subset (not recorded which), taken before or after yellow fever vaccination (not recorded which). CDR3 region: CSARGAVSPLHF. In nucleotides, the CDR3 is TGCAGTGCTAGGGGGGCTGTTTCACCCCTCCACTTT.